The clone carrying this T cell receptor beta chain was seen a handful of times. TCRdb recomputed calls from the RT-PCR reads with MiXCR, one row per CDR3 protein. The sample includes almost 700,000 distinct CDR3 sequences, 12% to 15% seen only once; the top ten take about 3.9%. The V end was cut by 0 bases, the J end by 1 base, with 10 bases between. This CDR3 has 16 amino acids. Per the germline V gene, CDR1 is SGHRS and CDR2 is YFSETQ. The source material was memory CD4+ T cells from blood. The genes are TRBV5-1 and TRBJ2-2; D is perhaps TRBD2 (5 bases). This clonotype originated in a female donor in good health, serving as a healthy control. CDR3 nucleotides: TGCGCCAGCAGCTTGGCAGGAGGTGGGAACACCGGGGAGCTGTTTTTT. Its protein is CASSLAGGGNTGELFF.